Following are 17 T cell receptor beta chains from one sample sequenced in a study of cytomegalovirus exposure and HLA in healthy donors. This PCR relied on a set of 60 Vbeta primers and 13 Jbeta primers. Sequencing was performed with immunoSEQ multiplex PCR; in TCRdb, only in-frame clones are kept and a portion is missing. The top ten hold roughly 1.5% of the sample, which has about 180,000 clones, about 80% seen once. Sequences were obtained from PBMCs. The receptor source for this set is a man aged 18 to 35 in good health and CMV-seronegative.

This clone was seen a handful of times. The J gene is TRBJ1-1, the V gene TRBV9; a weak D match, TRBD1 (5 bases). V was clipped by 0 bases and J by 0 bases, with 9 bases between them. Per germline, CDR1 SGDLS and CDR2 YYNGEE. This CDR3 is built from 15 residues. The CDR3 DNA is TGTGCCAGCAGCGTAGCGGGGGAACTGAACACTGAAGCTTTCTTT. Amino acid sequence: CASSVAGELNTEAFF.

This CDR3 reads CATQPGQGVNTGELFF. In DNA, the CDR3 is TGCGCCACTCAGCCGGGACAGGGGGTGAACACCGGGGAGCTGTTTTTT. This chain uses TRBV4-1 with TRBJ2-2; TRBD1 agrees at 11 bases. Trimming took 10 bases from V and 1 from J; bases not matched to a gene: 8. The germline V gene has CDR1 MGHRA and CDR2 YSYEKL. This CDR3 is 16 amino acids long.

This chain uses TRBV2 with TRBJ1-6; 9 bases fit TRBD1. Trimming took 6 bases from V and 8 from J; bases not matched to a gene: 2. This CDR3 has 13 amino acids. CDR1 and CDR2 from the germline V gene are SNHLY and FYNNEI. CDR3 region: CASRTGGHSPLHF. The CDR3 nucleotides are TGTGCCAGCAGGACAGGGGGGCATTCACCCCTCCACTTT.

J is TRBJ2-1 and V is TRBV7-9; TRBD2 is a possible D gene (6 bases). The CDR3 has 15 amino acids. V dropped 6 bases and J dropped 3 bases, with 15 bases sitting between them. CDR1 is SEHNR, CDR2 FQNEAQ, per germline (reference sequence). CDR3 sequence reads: CASSLLSGSYNEQFF. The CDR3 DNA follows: TGTGCCAGCAGTTTACTTAGCGGCAGCTACAATGAGCAGTTCTTC.

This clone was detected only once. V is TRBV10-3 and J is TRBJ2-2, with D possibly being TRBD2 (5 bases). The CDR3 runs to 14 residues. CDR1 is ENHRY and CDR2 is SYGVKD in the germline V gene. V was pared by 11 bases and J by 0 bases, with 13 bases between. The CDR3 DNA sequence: TGTGCCTCCACAGCGGACCCGAACACCGGGGAGCTGTTTTTT. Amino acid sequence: CASTADPNTGELFF.

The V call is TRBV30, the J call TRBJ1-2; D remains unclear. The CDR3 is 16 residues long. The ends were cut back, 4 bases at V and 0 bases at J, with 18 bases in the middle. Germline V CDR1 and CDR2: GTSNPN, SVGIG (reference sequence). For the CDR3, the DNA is TGTGCCTGGACAAGGGAGCGGATTGCAGCTAACTATGGCTACACCTTC. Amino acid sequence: CAWTRERIAANYGYTF.

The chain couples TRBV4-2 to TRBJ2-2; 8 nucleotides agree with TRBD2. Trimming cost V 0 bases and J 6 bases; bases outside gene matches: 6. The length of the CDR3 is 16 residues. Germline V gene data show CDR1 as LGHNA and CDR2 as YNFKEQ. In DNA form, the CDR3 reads TGTGCCAGCAGCCAAGAGATACGGGGGGGCCCCGGGGAGCTGTTTTTT. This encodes CASSQEIRGGPGELFF.

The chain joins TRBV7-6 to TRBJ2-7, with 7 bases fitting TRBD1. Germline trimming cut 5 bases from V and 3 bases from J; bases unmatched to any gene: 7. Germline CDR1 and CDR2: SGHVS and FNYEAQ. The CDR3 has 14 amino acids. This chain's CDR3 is CASSPGQVFYEQYF. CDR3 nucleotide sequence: TGTGCCAGCAGCCCAGGACAGGTCTTCTACGAGCAGTACTTC. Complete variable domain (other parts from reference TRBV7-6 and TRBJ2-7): GAGVSQSPRYKVTKRGQDVALRCDPISGHVSLYWYRQALGQGPEFLTYFNYEAQQDKSGLPNDRFSAERPEGSISTLTIQRTEQRDSAMYRCASSPGQVFYEQYFGPGTRLTVT.

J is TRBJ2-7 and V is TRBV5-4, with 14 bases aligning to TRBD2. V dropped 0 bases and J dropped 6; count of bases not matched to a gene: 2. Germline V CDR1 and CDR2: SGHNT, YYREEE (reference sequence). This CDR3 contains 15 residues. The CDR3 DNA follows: TGTGCCAGCAGCTTGGGGACTAGCGGGGGGCCCGAGCAGTACTTC. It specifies CASSLGTSGGPEQYF.

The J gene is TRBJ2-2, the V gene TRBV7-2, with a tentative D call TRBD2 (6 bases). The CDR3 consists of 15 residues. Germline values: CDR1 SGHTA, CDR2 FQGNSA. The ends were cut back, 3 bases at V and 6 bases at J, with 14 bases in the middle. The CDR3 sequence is CASSFGGAWSGELFF. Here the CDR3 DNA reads TGTGCCAGCAGCTTCGGAGGGGCCTGGTCCGGGGAGCTGTTTTTT.

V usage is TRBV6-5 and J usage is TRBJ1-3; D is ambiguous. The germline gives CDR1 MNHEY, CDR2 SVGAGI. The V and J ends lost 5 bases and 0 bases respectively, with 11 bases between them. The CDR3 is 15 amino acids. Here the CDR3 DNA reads TGTGCCAGCAGTACATCACCCCCCTCTGGAAACACCATATATTTT. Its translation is CASSTSPPSGNTIYF.

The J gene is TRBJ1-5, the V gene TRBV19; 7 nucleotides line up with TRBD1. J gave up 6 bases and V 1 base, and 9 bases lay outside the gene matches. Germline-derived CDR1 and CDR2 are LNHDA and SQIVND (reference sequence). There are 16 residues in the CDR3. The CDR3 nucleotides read TGTGCCAGTAGTATAGGTCGGGACAGTAGAAGTCAGCCCCAGCATTTT. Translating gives CASSIGRDSRSQPQHF.

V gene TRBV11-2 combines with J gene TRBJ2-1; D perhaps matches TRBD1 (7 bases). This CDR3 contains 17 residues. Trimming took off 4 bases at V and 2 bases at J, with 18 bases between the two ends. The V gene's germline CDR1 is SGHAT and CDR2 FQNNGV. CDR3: CASSSRGEAAAYNEQFF. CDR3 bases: TGTGCCAGCAGCTCCAGGGGGGAAGCGGCAGCCTACAATGAGCAGTTCTTC.

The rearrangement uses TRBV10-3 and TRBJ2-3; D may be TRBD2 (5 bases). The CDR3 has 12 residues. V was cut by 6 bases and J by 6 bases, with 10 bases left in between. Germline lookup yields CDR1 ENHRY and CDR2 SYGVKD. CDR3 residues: CAISTSGDTQYF. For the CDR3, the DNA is TGTGCCATCAGCACAAGCGGTGATACGCAGTATTTT.

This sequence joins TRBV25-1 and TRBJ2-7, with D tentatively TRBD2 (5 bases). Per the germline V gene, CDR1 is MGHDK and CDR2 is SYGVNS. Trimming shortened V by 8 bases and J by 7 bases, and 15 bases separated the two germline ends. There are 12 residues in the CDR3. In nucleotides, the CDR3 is TGTGCCAGCGGGGAAAGAGGGCCGGAGCAGTACTTC. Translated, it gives CASGERGPEQYF.

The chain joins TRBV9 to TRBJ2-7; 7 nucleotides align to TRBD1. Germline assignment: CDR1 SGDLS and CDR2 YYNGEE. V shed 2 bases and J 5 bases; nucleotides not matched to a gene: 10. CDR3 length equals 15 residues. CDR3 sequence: CASSVGRDRVHEQYF. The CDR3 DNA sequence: TGTGCCAGCAGCGTTGGTCGAGACAGGGTCCACGAGCAGTACTTC.

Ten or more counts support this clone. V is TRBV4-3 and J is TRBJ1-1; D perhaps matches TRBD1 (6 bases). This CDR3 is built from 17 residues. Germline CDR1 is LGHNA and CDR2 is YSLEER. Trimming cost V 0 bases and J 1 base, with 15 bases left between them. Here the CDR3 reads CASSQDPRGGRNTEAFF. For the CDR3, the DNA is TGCGCCAGCAGCCAAGACCCCAGGGGCGGACGGAACACTGAAGCTTTCTTT.